This T cell receptor beta chain was found in a study of T-cell memory formation after mild COVID-19. The overall study: Among the donors, TCR clusters were largely specific to each donor. Study-level points and caveats: Those CD4+ clones that contracted were mainly in CM and EM (CD8+ ones in EMRA). Researchers could not confirm that second-wave clones peaking on day 37 targeted SARS-CoV-2.

V lost 6 bases, J lost 6 bases, and 10 bases stayed unmatched. CDR1 MNHEY and CDR2 SVGAGI come from the germline V gene. There are 16 residues in the CDR3. After 5'RACE with constant-segment primers, TCR alpha and TCR beta cDNA libraries carrying sample barcodes and UMIs were obtained. TCRdb called the 5' RACE reads again in MiXCR, with one record for every CDR3 protein. This table holds roughly 150,000 distinct CDR3 sequences, approximately 15% found once. This clonotype was observed a few times. What it recognizes is unknown. Sequenced sample: PBMCs or a T cell subset sorted from them (not recorded which). The rearrangement uses TRBV6-5 and TRBJ2-2, with 10 bases matching TRBD1. The clonotype was recovered from an adult woman who had mild COVID-19 (a few samples of this study predate the infection). Cell type and time point are not known. CDR3 region: CASRPPGQGFPGELFF. The CDR3 DNA sequence: TGTGCCAGCAGACCCCCGGGACAGGGGTTTCCCGGGGAGCTGTTTTTT.